These 30 T cell receptor beta chains were sequenced from one sample in a study of cytomegalovirus exposure and HLA in healthy donors. The PCR ran on 60 Vbeta and 13 Jbeta primers. Assay used: immunoSEQ multiplex PCR; TCRdb lists only in-frame clones, some missing. The table has 85,000 to 100,000 clones, approximately 76% seen once; the top ten hold roughly 7%. The material sequenced was PBMCs. The receptors derive from a middle-aged man in good health and CMV-seropositive.

This clone has only a few counts. This sequence joins TRBV7-3 and TRBJ1-2, with D maybe TRBD1 (5 bases). The V end lost 6 bases, the J end lost 8 bases, and 19 bases lay between the germline ends. The CDR3 is 14 amino acids. Looked up from germline, CDR1 is SGHTA and CDR2 is FQGTGA. The CDR3 region has the DNA TGTGCCAGCAGTCCCGGGGGGGATGCGGGGGGCTACACCTTC. Protein product: CASSPGGDAGGYTF.

This chain uses TRBV11-2 with TRBJ1-5; D gene unclear. The CDR3 is 13 amino acids. Germline V gene sequence: CDR1 SGHAT, CDR2 FQNNGV. The V end was cut by 2 bases, the J end by 10 bases, with 12 bases between. The CDR3: CASSLSPEIPQHF. CDR3 bases: TGTGCCAGCAGCTTAAGCCCTGAAATTCCCCAGCATTTT.

The rearrangement uses TRBV28 and TRBJ2-7, with unresolved D. The length of the CDR3 is 13 residues. Trimming shortened V by 3 bases and J by 5 bases, and 11 bases separated the two germline ends. Germline V gene data show CDR1 as MDHEN and CDR2 as SYDVKM. This chain's CDR3 is CASSFSIGNEQYF. The CDR3 DNA follows: TGTGCCAGCAGTTTTAGTATCGGTAACGAGCAGTACTTC.

V is TRBV14 and J is TRBJ2-7; 8 bases agree with TRBD2. Germline loops: CDR1 SGHDN, CDR2 FVKESK. CDR3 length: 14 residues. The V segment lost 2 bases and the J segment 1 base; nucleotides outside the gene matches: 1. The CDR3 DNA sequence: TGTGCCAGCAGCCAAAGACTAGCGTCCTACGAGCAGTACTTC. This translates into CASSQRLASYEQYF. Supplemented by reference TRBV14 and TRBJ2-7, the full variable domain reads EAGVTQFPSHSVIEKGQTVTLRCDPISGHDNLYWYRRVMGKEIKFLLHFVKESKQDESGMPNNRFLAERTGGTYSTLKVQPAELEDSGVYFCASSQRLASYEQYFGPGTRLTVT.

This sequence joins TRBV11-3 and TRBJ2-7, with TRBD2 as a possible D gene (6 bases). V was shortened by 5 bases and J by 3 bases, with 11 bases between the two germline ends. The germline gives CDR1 SGHNT, CDR2 YENEEA. The CDR3 sequence is 13 residues long. CDR3 sequence reads: CASSPFSGYEQYF. CDR3 sequence (DNA): TGTGCCAGCAGCCCTTTTAGCGGCTACGAGCAGTACTTC.

This sequence joins TRBV4-2 and TRBJ2-3, with 7 bases aligning to TRBD2. V dropped 0 bases and J dropped 5; count of bases not matched to a gene: 11. Germline CDR1 and CDR2: LGHNA and YNFKEQ. The CDR3 has 17 residues. The CDR3 spells CASSQDPTAGVGDTQYF. The CDR3 DNA sequence: TGTGCCAGCAGCCAAGATCCTACGGCGGGGGTAGGAGATACGCAGTATTTT.

The chain employs TRBV2 and TRBJ2-7; 15 positions agree with TRBD2. V trimming: 2 bases; J trimming: 7 bases; junction bases outside the gene matches: 9. Germline V gene sequence: CDR1 SNHLY, CDR2 FYNNEI. The CDR3 totals 17 residues. The CDR3 reads CASSELLGGLAGGEQYF. In nucleotides, the CDR3 is TGTGCCAGCAGTGAATTGTTGGGGGGACTAGCGGGGGGAGAGCAGTACTTC.

The gene calls are TRBV27 and TRBJ2-2; possible D gene TRBD1, 6 bases. The germline V gene encodes CDR1 MNHEY and CDR2 SMNVEV (reference sequence). V was clipped by 4 bases and J by 5 bases, with 17 bases between them. This CDR3 comprises 16 residues. CDR3 amino acids: CASSYADSLGTGELFF. The CDR3 nucleotides read TGTGCCAGCAGTTACGCGGACAGCCTGGGAACCGGGGAGCTGTTTTTT.

The chain uses TRBV9 and TRBJ1-6; 8 bases fit TRBD1. The V segment lost 1 base and the J segment 6 bases; nucleotides outside the gene matches: 3. Per germline, CDR1 SGDLS and CDR2 YYNGEE. This CDR3 contains 15 residues. The CDR3, as DNA: TGTGCCAGCAGCGTATCAGGGGGCGGTAATTCACCCCTCCACTTT. As protein: CASSVSGGGNSPLHF.

The table lists this clone with a few counts. The rearrangement uses TRBV5-1 and TRBJ2-1, with 8 bases fitting TRBD2. This CDR3 is built from 15 residues. Germline trimming cut 4 bases from V and 6 bases from J; bases unmatched to any gene: 9. Germline V lookup: CDR1 SGHRS, CDR2 YFSETQ. The CDR3: CASSTPFSGSNEQFF. The CDR3 DNA follows: TGCGCCAGCAGCACCCCCTTCAGCGGGAGCAATGAGCAGTTCTTC. Based on the CDR3 plus reference TRBV5-1 and TRBJ2-1, the full variable domain is KAGVTQTPRYLIKTRGQQVTLSCSPISGHRSVSWYQQTPGQGLQFLFEYFSETQRNKGNFPGRFSGRQFSNSRSEMNVSTLELGDSALYLCASSTPFSGSNEQFFGPGTRLTVL.

This clone occurred once. The chain links TRBV6-6 to TRBJ2-7; TRBD1 might be the D (5 bases). V was shortened by 1 base and J by 3 bases, with 13 bases between the two germline ends. The CDR3 is 15 amino acids. Germline V gene lookup returns CDR1 MNHNY and CDR2 SVGAGI (reference sequence). CDR3 sequence: CASSYLKGNGYEQYF. As DNA, the CDR3 is TGTGCCAGCAGTTACTTGAAGGGGAATGGCTACGAGCAGTACTTC.

The chain recombines TRBV6-1 with TRBJ1-5, with 7 bases fitting TRBD1. Germline V CDR1 and CDR2: MNHNS, SASEGT. This CDR3 has 14 amino acids. Germline trimming cut 0 bases from V and 11 bases from J; bases unmatched to any gene: 7. The CDR3 DNA reads as TGTGCCAGCAGTGAAGCTGGGACAGTCTTAACCCAGCATTTT. Translating gives CASSEAGTVLTQHF.

The chain recombines TRBV7-9 with TRBJ1-4; tentative D call: TRBD1 (6 bases). Per the germline V gene, CDR1 is SEHNR and CDR2 is FQNEAQ (reference sequence). The CDR3 is 12 residues long. V gave up 11 bases and J gave up 10 bases, with 17 bases separating them. This CDR3 is CAGGGGAAKLFF. Here the CDR3 DNA reads TGTGCCGGGGGGGGCGGGGCAGCAAAACTGTTTTTT. Using reference TRBV7-9 and TRBJ1-4 for the parts outside the CDR3, the full variable domain is DTGVSQNPRHKITKRGQNVTFRCDPISEHNRLYWYRQTLGQGPEFLTYFQNEAQLEKSRLLSDRFSAERPKGSFSTLEIQRTEQGDSAMYLCAGGGGAAKLFFGSGTQLSVL.

The rearrangement uses TRBV6-5 and TRBJ2-7; tentatively, D is TRBD1 (6 bases). Germline V gene data show CDR1 as MNHEY and CDR2 as SVGAGI. The CDR3 totals 15 residues. V was trimmed by 6 bases and J by 6 bases, leaving 21 bases between them. Here the CDR3 reads CASRPPGHESPEQYF. The CDR3 coding sequence is TGTGCCAGCAGGCCACCGGGACACGAATCCCCCGAGCAGTACTTC.

The chain links TRBV6-6 to TRBJ2-2, with 10 bases aligning to TRBD2. The CDR3 consists of 15 residues. Germline V gene lookup returns CDR1 MNHNY and CDR2 SVGAGI (reference sequence). The V segment lost 5 bases and the J segment 7 bases; nucleotides outside the gene matches: 7. As DNA, the CDR3 is TGTGCCAGCAGTAGGAGCGGGGGGGCCGGCGGGGAGCTGTTTTTT. Residues: CASSRSGGAGGELFF.

V usage is TRBV5-1 and J usage is TRBJ2-3, with D possibly being TRBD1 (6 bases). This CDR3 comprises 15 residues. CDR1 is SGHRS, CDR2 YFSETQ, per germline. V lost 1 base and J 3 bases, leaving 12 bases between the germline ends. CDR3 sequence reads: CASSLSYRETDTQYF. The CDR3 DNA is TGCGCCAGCAGCTTGAGCTACAGGGAGACAGATACGCAGTATTTT.

The chain joins TRBV27 to TRBJ1-2, with D maybe TRBD1 (6 bases). This CDR3 contains 13 residues. Looked up from germline, CDR1 is MNHEY and CDR2 is SMNVEV (reference sequence). Trimming cost V 3 bases and J 7 bases, with 12 bases left between them. DNA for the CDR3: TGTGCCAGCAGTTTGGGGGGGGCGGGTGGCTACACCTTC. Its translation: CASSLGGAGGYTF.

This clone was recorded a few times. This sequence joins TRBV27 and TRBJ1-5; D is unresolved. CDR1 is MNHEY and CDR2 is SMNVEV in the germline V gene (reference sequence). The CDR3 consists of 13 residues. The V gene lost 2 bases and the J gene lost 4 bases, with 6 bases spanning the gap. The CDR3 coding sequence is TGTGCCAGCAGTTTAACTCTAAATCAGCCCCAGCATTTT. This translates into CASSLTLNQPQHF.

This clone has ten or more counts. The chain carries TRBV25-1 and TRBJ1-4, with D perhaps matching TRBD1 (6 bases). Germline CDR1 MGHDK, CDR2 SYGVNS. CDR3 length equals 13 residues. V dropped 6 bases and J dropped 7 bases, with 12 bases sitting between them. CDR3 protein: CASRARGGEKLFF. The CDR3 coding sequence is TGTGCCAGCAGAGCCAGGGGCGGTGAAAAACTGTTTTTT.

This chain joins TRBV2 and TRBJ1-2; D perhaps matches TRBD1 (6 bases). Per the germline V gene, CDR1 is SNHLY and CDR2 is FYNNEI. V was cut by 8 bases and J by 4 bases, with 14 bases left in between. The CDR3 consists of 13 residues. As DNA, the CDR3 is TGTGCCAGCGGGGCCAGGGGTGGCTATGGCTACACCTTC. Translation gives CASGARGGYGYTF.

A word on this clone: This sample includes further DNA sequences coding for the same CDR3. In DNA form, the CDR3 reads TGCGCCAGCAGCTTGGGACAGGGGAGCGAAAAACTGTTTTTT. Residues: CASSLGQGSEKLFF. The V call is TRBV5-1, the J call TRBJ1-4, with 8 bases matching TRBD1. Trimming took 0 bases from V and 8 from J; bases not matched to a gene: 3. CDR1 and CDR2 from the germline V gene are SGHRS and YFSETQ. CDR3 size: 14 residues.

The rearrangement joins TRBV6-1 to TRBJ2-7, with 8 bases lining up with TRBD1. V lost 6 bases to trimming and J lost 2 bases; unmatched junction nucleotides: 6. Germline CDR1 MNHNS, CDR2 SASEGT. This CDR3 spans 14 amino acids. CDR3 in DNA: TGTGCCAGCAGGGGGGACAGGTCTACCTACGAGCAGTACTTC. Protein product: CASRGDRSTYEQYF.

CDR3 amino acids: CASSLGAWRDRRNEQFF. CDR3 bases: TGTGCCAGCAGCTTAGGGGCATGGCGGGATCGGCGGAATGAGCAGTTCTTC. The chain combines TRBV7-6 with TRBJ2-1; possible D gene TRBD2, 6 bases. The CDR3 spans 17 residues. Germline values: CDR1 SGHVS, CDR2 FNYEAQ. The V gene lost 1 base and the J gene lost 7 bases, with 20 bases spanning the gap.

V is TRBV7-9 and J is TRBJ1-1; tentative D call: TRBD1 (5 bases). Germline values: CDR1 SEHNR, CDR2 FQNEAQ (reference sequence). The V and J ends lost 3 bases and 7 bases respectively, with 9 bases between them. This CDR3 is 12 amino acids long. Here the CDR3 reads CASSLVGDEAFF. For the CDR3, the DNA is TGTGCCAGCAGCTTGGTAGGGGATGAAGCTTTCTTT.

The rearrangement uses TRBV4-1 and TRBJ2-1; tentatively, D is TRBD1 (6 bases). Trimming took off 0 bases at V and 5 bases at J, with 14 bases between the two ends. This CDR3 region has 16 residues. Germline CDR1 and CDR2: MGHRA and YSYEKL. CDR3 sequence reads: CASSQELRTVHNEQFF. The CDR3, as DNA: TGCGCCAGCAGCCAAGAGCTACGGACAGTTCACAATGAGCAGTTCTTC.

The V and J genes are TRBV5-1 and TRBJ2-5, with TRBD1 matching 12 bases. The CDR3 runs to 16 residues. V gave up 0 bases and J gave up 5 bases; unmatched junction bases: 5. CDR1 SGHRS and CDR2 YFSETQ come from the germline V gene. CDR3 DNA sequence: TGCGCCAGCAGCTTGGGGGGGACAGGGGGCATGGAGACCCAGTACTTC. It specifies CASSLGGTGGMETQYF.

This sequence joins TRBV9 and TRBJ2-2; TRBD1 matches 10 bases. Trimming at V came to 3 bases and at J to 4 bases, leaving 9 bases not matched to a gene. The V gene's germline CDR1 is SGDLS and CDR2 YYNGEE. The CDR3 has 17 residues. In DNA form, the CDR3 reads TGTGCCAGCAGCGACCCAAGGGGACAGGGGCTCACCGGGGAGCTGTTTTTT. It translates to CASSDPRGQGLTGELFF.

This rearrangement joins TRBV27 to TRBJ2-3; TRBD1 might be the D (5 bases). Trimming cost V 6 bases and J 5 bases, with 18 bases left between them. Germline V gene sequence: CDR1 MNHEY, CDR2 SMNVEV (reference sequence). The CDR3 has 15 amino acids. CDR3 in amino acids: CASSLLGRARDTQYF. The CDR3 DNA follows: TGTGCCAGCAGCCTTTTGGGCAGGGCGAGAGATACGCAGTATTTT.

This chain connects TRBV9 to TRBJ2-1, with a possible D match to TRBD1 (7 bases). From germline, CDR1 is SGDLS and CDR2 YYNGEE. This CDR3 has 15 amino acids. V shed 6 bases and J shed 2 bases, with 15 bases lying between them. CDR3 in amino acids: CASTTQGGPYNEQFF. The DNA of the CDR3 is TGTGCCAGCACCACCCAGGGGGGACCCTACAATGAGCAGTTCTTC.

This clone was counted between two and nine times. The rearrangement joins TRBV7-9 to TRBJ2-1; 8 bases match TRBD1. Germline V gene data show CDR1 as SEHNR and CDR2 as FQNEAQ (reference sequence). V lost 2 bases and J lost 5; bases outside the gene matches: 5. The CDR3 contains 15 residues. CDR3 nucleotides: TGTGCCAGCAGCTTACAGGGGGCGGTAGACAATGAGCAGTTCTTC. Translation: CASSLQGAVDNEQFF.